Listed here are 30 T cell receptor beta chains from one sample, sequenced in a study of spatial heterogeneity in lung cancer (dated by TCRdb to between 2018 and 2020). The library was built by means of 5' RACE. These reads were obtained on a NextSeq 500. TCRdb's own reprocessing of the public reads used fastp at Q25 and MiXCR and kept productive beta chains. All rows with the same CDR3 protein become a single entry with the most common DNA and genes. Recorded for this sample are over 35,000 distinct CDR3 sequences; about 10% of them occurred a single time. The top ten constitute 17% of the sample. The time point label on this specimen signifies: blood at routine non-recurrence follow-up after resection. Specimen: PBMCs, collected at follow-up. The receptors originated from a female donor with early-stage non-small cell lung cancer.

The CDR3 nucleotides read TGTGCCACTTCAGGGCGGATGAACACCGGGGAGCTGTTTTTT. Amino acids: CATSGRMNTGELFF. The rearrangement joins TRBV28 to TRBJ2-2; tentatively, D is TRBD1 (5 bases). Germline CDR1 and CDR2: MDHEN and SYDVKM. Trimming stripped 10 bases from V and 1 base from J, with 13 bases between. The CDR3 is 14 amino acids.

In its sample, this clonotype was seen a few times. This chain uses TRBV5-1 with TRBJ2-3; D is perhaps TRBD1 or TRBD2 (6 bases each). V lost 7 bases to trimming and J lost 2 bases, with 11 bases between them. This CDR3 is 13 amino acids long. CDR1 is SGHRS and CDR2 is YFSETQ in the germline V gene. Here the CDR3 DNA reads TGCGCCAGCGCAGGGGACTTCACAGATACGCAGTATTTT. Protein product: CASAGDFTDTQYF.

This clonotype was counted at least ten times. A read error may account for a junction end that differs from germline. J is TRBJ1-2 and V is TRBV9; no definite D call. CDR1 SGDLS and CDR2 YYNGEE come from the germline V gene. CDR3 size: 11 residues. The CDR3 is CASSPEDREGF. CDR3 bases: TGTGCCAGCAGCCCCGAGGACCGGGAGGGCTTC.

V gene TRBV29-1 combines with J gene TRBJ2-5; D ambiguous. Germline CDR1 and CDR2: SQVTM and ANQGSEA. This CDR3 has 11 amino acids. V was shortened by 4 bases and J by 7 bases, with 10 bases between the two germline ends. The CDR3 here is CSVAPPRTQYF. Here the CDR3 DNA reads TGCAGCGTTGCGCCCCCAAGGACCCAGTACTTC.

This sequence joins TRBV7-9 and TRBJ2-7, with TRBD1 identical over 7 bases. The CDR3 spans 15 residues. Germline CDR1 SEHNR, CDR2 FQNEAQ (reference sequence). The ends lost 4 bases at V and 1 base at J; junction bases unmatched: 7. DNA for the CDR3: TGTGCCAGCAGCTCGGACAGGAGACCTTCCTACGAGCAGTACTTC. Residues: CASSSDRRPSYEQYF.

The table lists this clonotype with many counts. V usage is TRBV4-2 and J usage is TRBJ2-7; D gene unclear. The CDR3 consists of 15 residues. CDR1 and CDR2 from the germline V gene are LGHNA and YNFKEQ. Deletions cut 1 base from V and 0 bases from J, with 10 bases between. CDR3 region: CASSQAPLLSYEQYF. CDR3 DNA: TGTGCCAGCAGCCAAGCTCCACTCCTCTCCTACGAGCAGTACTTC.

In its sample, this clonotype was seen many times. CDR3 residues: CASSPWGGQETQYF. CDR3 sequence (DNA): TGTGCCAGCAGCCCATGGGGGGGGCAAGAGACCCAGTACTTC. The genes are TRBV9 and TRBJ2-5, with 7 bases aligning to TRBD2. J was trimmed by 2 bases and V by 4 bases; bases with no gene match: 5. The CDR3 length is 14 residues. The germline V gene has CDR1 SGDLS and CDR2 YYNGEE.

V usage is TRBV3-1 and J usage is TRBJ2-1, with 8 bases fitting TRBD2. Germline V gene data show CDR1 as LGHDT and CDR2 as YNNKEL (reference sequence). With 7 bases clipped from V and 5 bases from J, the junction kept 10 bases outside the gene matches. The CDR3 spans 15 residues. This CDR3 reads CASNYISGVNNEQFF. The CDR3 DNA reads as TGTGCCAGCAACTATATTAGCGGGGTAAACAATGAGCAGTTCTTC.

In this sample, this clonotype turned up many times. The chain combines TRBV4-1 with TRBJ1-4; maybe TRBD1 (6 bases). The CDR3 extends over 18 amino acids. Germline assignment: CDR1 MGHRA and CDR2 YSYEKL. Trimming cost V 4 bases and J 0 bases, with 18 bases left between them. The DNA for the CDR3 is TGCGCCAGCAGCCGACAAGACAGGACCCATTCAACTAATGAAAAACTGTTTTTT. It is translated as CASSRQDRTHSTNEKLFF.

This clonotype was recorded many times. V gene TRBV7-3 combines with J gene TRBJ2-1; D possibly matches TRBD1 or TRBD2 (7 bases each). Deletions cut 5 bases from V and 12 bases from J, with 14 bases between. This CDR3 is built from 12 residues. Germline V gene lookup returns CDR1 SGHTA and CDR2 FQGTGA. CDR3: CASSRQGGVQFF. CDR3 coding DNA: TGTGCCAGCAGCCGACAGGGAGGGGTGCAGTTCTTC.

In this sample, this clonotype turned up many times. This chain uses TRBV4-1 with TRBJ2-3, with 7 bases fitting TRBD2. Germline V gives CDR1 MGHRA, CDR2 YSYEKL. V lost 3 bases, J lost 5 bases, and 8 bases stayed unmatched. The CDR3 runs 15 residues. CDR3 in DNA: TGCGCCAGCAGCCATCCTGCTAGCGGAATAGATACGCAGTATTTT. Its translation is CASSHPASGIDTQYF.

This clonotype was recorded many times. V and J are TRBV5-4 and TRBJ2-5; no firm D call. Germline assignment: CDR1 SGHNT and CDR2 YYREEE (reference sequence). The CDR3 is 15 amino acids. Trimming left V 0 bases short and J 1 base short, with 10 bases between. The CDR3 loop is CASSLALSSQETQYF. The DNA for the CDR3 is TGTGCCAGCAGCTTGGCCTTGAGCTCCCAAGAGACCCAGTACTTC. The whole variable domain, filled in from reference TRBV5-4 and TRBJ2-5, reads ETGVTQSPTHLIKTRGQQVTLRCSSQSGHNTVSWYQQALGQGPQFIFQYYREEENGRGNFPPRFSGLQFPNYSSELNVNALELDDSALYLCASSLALSSQETQYFGPGTRLLVL.

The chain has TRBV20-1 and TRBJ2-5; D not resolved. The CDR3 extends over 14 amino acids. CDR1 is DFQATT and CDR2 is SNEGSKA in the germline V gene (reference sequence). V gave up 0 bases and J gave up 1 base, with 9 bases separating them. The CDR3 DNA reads TGCAGTGCTAGAGATCAGGCATTCCAAGAGACCCAGTACTTC. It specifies CSARDQAFQETQYF.

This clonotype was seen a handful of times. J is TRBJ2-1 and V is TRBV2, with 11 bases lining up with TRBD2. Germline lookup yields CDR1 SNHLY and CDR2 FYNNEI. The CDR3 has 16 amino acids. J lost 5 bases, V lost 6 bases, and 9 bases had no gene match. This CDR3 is CASSPTLAGDHNEQFF. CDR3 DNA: TGTGCCAGCAGCCCTACACTAGCGGGGGATCACAATGAGCAGTTCTTC.

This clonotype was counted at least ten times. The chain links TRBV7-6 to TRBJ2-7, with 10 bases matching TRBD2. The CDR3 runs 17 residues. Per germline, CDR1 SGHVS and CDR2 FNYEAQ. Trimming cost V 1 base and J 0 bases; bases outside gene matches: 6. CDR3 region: CASSLEDSGGISYEQYF. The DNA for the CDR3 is TGTGCCAGCAGCTTAGAGGATAGCGGGGGGATCTCCTACGAGCAGTACTTC.

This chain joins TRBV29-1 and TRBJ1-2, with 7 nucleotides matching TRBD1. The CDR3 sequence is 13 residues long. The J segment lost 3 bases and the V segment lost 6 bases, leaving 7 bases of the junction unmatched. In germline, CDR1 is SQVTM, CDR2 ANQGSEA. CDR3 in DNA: TGCAGCGTGGTACGGACAGGATACTATGGCTACACCTTC. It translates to CSVVRTGYYGYTF.

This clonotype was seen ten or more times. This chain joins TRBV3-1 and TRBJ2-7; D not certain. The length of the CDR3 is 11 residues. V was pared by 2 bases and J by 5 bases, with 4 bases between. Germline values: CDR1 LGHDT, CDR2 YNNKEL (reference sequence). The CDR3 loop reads CASSQTNEQYF. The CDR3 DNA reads TGTGCCAGCAGCCAAACAAACGAGCAGTACTTC.

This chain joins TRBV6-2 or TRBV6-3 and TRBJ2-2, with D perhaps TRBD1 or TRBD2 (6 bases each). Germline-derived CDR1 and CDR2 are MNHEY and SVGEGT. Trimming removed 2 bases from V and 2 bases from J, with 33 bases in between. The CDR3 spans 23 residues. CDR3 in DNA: TGTGCCAGCAGTTACCTCCGGGGTAGGGGGGCCCTACCCACGGGGGTTAACACCGGGGAGCTGTTTTTT. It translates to CASSYLRGRGALPTGVNTGELFF.

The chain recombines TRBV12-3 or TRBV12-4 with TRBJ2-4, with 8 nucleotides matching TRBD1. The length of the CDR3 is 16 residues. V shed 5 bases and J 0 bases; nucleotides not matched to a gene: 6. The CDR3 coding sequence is TGTGCCAGCAGTCCTACAGGGGGAAAAGCCAAAAACATTCAGTACTTC. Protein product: CASSPTGGKAKNIQYF.

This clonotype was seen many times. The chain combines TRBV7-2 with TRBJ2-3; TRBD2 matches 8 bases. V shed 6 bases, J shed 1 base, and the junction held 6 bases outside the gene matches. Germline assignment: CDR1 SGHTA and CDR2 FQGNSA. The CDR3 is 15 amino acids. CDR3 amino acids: CASRPSGLGTDTQYF. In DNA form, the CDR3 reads TGTGCCAGCAGACCTAGCGGGCTGGGCACAGATACGCAGTATTTT.

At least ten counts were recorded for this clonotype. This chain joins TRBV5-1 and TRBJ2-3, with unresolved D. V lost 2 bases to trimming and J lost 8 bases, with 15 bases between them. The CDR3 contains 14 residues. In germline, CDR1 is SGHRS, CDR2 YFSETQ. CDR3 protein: CASSFQADPPTQYF. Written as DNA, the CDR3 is TGCGCCAGCAGCTTCCAGGCTGATCCCCCTACGCAGTATTTT.

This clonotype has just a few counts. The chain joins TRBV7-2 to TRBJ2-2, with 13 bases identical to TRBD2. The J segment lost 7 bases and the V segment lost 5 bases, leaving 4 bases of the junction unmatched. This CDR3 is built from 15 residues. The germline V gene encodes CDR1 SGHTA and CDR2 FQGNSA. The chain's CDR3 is CASSRTSGGVGELFF. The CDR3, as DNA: TGTGCCAGCAGCCGGACTAGCGGGGGAGTCGGGGAGCTGTTTTTT.

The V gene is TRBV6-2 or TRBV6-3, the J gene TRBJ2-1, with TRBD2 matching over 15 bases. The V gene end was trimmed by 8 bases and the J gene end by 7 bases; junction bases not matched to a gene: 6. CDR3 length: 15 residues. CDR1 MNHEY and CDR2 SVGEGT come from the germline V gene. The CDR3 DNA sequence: TGTGCCAGCCGGACTAGCGGGAGGGCTTTGAATGAGCAGTTCTTC. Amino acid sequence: CASRTSGRALNEQFF.

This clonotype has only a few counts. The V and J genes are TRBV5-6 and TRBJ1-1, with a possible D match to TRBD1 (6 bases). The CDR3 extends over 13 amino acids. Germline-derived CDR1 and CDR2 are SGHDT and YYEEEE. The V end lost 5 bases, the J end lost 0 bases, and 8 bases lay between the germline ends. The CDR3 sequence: CASSHRVNTEAFF. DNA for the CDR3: TGTGCCAGCAGTCACAGGGTGAACACTGAAGCTTTCTTT.

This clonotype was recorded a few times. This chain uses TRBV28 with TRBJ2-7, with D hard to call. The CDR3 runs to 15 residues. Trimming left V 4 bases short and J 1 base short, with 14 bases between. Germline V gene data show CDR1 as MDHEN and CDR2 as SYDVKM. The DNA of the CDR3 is TGTGCCAGCAGTTCTGGGATTACAGTGTCCTACGAGCAGTACTTC. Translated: CASSSGITVSYEQYF. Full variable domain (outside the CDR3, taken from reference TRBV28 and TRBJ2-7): DVKVTQSSRYLVKRTGEKVFLECVQDMDHENMFWYRQDPGLGLRLIYFSYDVKMKEKGDIPEGYSVSREKKERFSLILESASTNQTSMYLCASSSGITVSYEQYFGPGTRLTVT.

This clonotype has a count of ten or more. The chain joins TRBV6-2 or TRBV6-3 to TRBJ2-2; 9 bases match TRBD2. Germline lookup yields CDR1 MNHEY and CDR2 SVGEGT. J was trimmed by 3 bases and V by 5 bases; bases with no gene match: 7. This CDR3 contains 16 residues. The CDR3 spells CASSNIAGVHTGELFF. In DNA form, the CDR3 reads TGTGCCAGCAGTAATATAGCGGGGGTCCACACCGGGGAGCTGTTTTTT.

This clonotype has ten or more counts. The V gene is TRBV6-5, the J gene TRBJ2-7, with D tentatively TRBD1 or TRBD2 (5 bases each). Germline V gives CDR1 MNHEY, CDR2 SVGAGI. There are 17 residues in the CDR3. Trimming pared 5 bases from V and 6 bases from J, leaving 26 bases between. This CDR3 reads CASSTGLRAAPRIEQYF. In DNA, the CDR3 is TGTGCCAGCAGTACGGGGCTGAGGGCGGCCCCTCGGATCGAGCAGTACTTC.

CDR3 residues: CASGTGLSEAFF. The CDR3 DNA reads TGTGCTAGCGGTACAGGATTATCTGAAGCTTTCTTT. J is TRBJ1-1 and V is TRBV12-5; perhaps TRBD1 as D (5 bases). Trimming left V 9 bases short and J 6 bases short, with 14 bases between. The CDR3 length is 12 residues. CDR1 LGHNT and CDR2 FRNRAP come from the germline V gene.

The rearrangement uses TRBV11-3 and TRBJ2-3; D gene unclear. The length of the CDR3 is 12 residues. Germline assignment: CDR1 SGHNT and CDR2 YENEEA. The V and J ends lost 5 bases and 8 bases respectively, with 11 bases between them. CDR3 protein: CASSPGSGTQYF. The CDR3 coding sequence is TGTGCCAGCAGCCCCGGGTCGGGTACGCAGTATTTT.

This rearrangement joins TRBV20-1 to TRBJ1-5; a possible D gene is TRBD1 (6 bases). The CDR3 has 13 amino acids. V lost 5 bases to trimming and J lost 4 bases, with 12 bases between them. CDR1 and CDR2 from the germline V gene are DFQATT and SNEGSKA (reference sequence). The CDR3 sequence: CSAQGIGNQPQHF. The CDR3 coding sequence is TGCAGTGCTCAGGGGATTGGGAATCAGCCCCAGCATTTT.